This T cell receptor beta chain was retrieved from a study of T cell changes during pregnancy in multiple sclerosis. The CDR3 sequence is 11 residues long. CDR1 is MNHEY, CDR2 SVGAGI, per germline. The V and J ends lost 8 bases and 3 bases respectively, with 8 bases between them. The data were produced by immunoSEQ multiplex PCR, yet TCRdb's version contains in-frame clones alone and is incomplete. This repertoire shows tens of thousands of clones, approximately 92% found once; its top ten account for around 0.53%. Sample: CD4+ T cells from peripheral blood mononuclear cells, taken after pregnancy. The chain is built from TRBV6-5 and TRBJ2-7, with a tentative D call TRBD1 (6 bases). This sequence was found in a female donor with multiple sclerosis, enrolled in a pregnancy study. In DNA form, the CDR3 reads TGTGCCAGCCAGGACAGCTACGAGCAGTACTTC. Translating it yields CASQDSYEQYF.